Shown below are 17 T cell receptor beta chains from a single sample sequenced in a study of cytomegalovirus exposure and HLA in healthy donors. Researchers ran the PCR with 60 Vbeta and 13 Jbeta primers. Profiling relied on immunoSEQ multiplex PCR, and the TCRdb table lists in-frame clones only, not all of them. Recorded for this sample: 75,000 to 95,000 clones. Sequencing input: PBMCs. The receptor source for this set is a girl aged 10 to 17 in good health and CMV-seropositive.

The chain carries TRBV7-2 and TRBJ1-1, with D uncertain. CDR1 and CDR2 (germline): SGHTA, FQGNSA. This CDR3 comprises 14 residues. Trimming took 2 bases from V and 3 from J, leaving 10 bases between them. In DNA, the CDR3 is TGTGCCAGCAGCTTAAGAGGGCCGGACACTGAAGCTTTCTTT. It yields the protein CASSLRGPDTEAFF.

DNA of the CDR3: TGCAGCGTTAGACCCCAGGGGAATACCTACGAGCAGTACTTC. Translating it yields CSVRPQGNTYEQYF. The chain carries TRBV29-1 and TRBJ2-7; tentative D call: TRBD1 (6 bases). Between the trimmed V and J ends, which lost 5 bases and 2 bases, there was a span of 16 bases. The CDR3 has 14 amino acids. The V gene's germline CDR1 is SQVTM and CDR2 ANQGSEA.

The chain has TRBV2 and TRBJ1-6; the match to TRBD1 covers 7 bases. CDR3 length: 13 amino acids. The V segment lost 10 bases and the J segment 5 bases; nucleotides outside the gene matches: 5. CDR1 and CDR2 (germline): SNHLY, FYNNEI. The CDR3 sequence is CAITGEDNSPLHF. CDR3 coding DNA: TGTGCCATCACAGGGGAAGATAATTCACCCCTCCACTTT.

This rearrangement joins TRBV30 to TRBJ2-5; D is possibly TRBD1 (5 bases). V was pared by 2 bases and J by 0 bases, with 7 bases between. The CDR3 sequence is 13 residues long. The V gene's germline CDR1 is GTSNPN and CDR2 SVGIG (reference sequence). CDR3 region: CAWSQGNQETQYF. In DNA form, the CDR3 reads TGTGCCTGGAGTCAGGGCAACCAAGAGACCCAGTACTTC. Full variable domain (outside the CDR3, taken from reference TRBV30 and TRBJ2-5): SQTIHQWPATLVQPVGSPLSLECTVEGTSNPNLYWYRQAAGRGLQLLFYSVGIGQISSEVPQNLSASRPQDRQFILSSKKLLLSDSGFYLCAWSQGNQETQYFGPGTRLLVL.

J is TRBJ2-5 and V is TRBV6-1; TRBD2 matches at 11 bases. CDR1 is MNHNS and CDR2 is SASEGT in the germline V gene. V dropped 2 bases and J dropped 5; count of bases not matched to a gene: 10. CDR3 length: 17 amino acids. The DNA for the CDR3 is TGTGCCAGCAGTGAAACTCTAGCGGGGGGTACGTGGGAGACCCAGTACTTC. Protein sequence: CASSETLAGGTWETQYF.

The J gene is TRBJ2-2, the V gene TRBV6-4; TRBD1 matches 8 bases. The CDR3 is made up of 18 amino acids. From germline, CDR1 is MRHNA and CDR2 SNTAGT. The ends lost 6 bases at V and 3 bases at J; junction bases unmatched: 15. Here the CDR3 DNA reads TGTGCCAGCAGGACCGGGACAGGTTCAACAACGGACACCGGGGAGCTGTTTTTT. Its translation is CASRTGTGSTTDTGELFF.

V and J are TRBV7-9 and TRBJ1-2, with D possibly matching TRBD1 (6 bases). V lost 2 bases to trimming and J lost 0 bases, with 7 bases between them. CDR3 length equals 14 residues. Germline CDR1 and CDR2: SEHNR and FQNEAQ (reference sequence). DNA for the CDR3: TGTGCCAGCAGCTTAAGGACAGCTAACTATGGCTACACCTTC. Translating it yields CASSLRTANYGYTF.

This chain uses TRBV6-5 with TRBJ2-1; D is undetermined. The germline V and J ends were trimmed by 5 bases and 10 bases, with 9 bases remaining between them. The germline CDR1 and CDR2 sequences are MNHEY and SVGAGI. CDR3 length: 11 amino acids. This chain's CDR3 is CASSGPREQFF. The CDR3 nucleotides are TGTGCCAGCAGTGGCCCGCGGGAGCAGTTCTTC.

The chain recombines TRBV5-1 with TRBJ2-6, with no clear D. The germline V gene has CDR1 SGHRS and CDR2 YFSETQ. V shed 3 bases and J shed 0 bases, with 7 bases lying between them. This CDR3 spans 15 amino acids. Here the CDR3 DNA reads TGCGCCAGCAGCTCGGGTTCCTCTGGGGCCAACGTCCTGACTTTC. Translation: CASSSGSSGANVLTF. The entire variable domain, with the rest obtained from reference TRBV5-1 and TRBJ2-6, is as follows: KAGVTQTPRYLIKTRGQQVTLSCSPISGHRSVSWYQQTPGQGLQFLFEYFSETQRNKGNFPGRFSGRQFSNSRSEMNVSTLELGDSALYLCASSSGSSGANVLTFGAGSRLTVL.

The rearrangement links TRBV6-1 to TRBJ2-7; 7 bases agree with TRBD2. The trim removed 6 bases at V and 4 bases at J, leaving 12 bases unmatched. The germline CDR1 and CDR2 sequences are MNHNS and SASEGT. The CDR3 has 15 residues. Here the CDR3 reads CASSVGRVSGYEQYF. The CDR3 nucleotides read TGTGCCAGCAGCGTGGGGAGGGTCAGCGGTTACGAGCAGTACTTC.

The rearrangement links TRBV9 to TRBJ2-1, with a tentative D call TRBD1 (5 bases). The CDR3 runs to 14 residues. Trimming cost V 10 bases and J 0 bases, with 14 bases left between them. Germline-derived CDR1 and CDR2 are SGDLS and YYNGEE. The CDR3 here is CAGPRGSSYNEQFF. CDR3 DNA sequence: TGTGCCGGCCCTAGGGGCAGCTCCTACAATGAGCAGTTCTTC.

The CDR3 spells CASSLGTKLYNEQFF. The CDR3 bases are TGTGCCAGCAGTCTAGGGACAAAACTCTACAATGAGCAGTTCTTC. This chain joins TRBV11-2 and TRBJ2-1; possible D gene TRBD1, 6 bases. CDR3 size: 15 residues. Germline V gives CDR1 SGHAT, CDR2 FQNNGV. Trimming removed 6 bases from V and 3 bases from J, with 15 bases in between.

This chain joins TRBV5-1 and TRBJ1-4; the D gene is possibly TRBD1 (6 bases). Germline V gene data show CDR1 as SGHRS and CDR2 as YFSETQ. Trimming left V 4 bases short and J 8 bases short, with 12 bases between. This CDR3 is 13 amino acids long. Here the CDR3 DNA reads TGCGCCAGCAGCCCAGAGCAGGGGGAAAAACTGTTTTTT. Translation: CASSPEQGEKLFF.

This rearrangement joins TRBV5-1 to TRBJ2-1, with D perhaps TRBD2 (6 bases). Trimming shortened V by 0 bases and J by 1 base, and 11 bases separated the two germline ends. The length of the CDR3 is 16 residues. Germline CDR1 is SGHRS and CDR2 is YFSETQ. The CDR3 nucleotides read TGCGCCAGCAGCTTGGGCGGGGCGCGTTCCTACAATGAGCAGTTCTTC. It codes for CASSLGGARSYNEQFF.

CDR3 amino acids: CSVAGGSGGRNTGELFF. The CDR3 DNA reads as TGCAGCGTTGCCGGGGGTAGCGGGGGCCGGAACACCGGGGAGCTGTTTTTT. The V call is TRBV29-1, the J call TRBJ2-2; 9 bases map to TRBD2. V shed 4 bases, J shed 1 base, and the junction held 10 bases outside the gene matches. CDR3 length: 17 residues. Germline values: CDR1 SQVTM, CDR2 ANQGSEA.

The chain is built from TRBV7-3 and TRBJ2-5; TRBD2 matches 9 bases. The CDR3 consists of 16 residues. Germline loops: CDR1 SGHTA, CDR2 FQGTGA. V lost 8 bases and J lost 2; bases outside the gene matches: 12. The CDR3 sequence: CASPRGGAGRQETQYF. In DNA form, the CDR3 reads TGTGCCAGCCCCCGCGGGGGGGCTGGCAGGCAAGAGACCCAGTACTTC.

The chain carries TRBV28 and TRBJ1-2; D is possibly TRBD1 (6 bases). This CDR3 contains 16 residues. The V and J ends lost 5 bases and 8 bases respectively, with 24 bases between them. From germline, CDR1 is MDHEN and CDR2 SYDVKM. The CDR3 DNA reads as TGTGCCAGCAGTCGGAGGACTTACAGGGATGCAAGCGGCTACACCTTC. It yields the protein CASSRRTYRDASGYTF.